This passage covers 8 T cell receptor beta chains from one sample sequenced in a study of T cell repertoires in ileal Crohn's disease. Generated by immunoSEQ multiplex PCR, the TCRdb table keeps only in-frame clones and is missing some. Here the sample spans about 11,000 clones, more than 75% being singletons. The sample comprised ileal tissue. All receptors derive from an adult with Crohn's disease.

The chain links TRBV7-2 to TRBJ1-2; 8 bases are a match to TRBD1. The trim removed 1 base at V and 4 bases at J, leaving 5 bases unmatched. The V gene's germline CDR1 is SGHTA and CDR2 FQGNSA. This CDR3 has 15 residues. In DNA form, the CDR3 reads TGTGCCAGCAGCTTAGTCGCAGGGGGCACCTATGGCTACACCTTC. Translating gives CASSLVAGGTYGYTF.

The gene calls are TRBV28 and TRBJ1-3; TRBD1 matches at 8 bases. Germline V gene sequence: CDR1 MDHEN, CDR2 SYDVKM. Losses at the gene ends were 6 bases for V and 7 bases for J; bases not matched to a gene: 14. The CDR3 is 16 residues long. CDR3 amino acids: CASSPLGQGNTNTIYF. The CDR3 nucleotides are TGTGCCAGCAGCCCCCTCGGACAGGGAAACACCAACACCATATATTTT. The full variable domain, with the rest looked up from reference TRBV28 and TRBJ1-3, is DVKVTQSSRYLVKRTGEKVFLECVQDMDHENMFWYRQDPGLGLRLIYFSYDVKMKEKGDIPEGYSVSREKKERFSLILESASTNQTSMYLCASSPLGQGNTNTIYFGEGSWLTVV.

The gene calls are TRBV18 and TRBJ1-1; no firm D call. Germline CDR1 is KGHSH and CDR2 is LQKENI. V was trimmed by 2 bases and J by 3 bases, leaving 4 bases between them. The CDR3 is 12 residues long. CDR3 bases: TGTGCCAGCTCACCAACTTACACTGAAGCTTTCTTT. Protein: CASSPTYTEAFF.

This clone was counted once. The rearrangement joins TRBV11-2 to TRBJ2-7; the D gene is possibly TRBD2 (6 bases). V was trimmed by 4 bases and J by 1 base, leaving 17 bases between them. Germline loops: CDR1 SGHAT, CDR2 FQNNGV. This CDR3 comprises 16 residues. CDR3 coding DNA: TGTGCCAGCAGCTGGATCCTCGGACTACCATCCTACGAGCAGTACTTC. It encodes CASSWILGLPSYEQYF. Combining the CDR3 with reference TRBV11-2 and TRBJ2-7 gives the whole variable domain EAGVAQSPRYKIIEKRQSVAFWCNPISGHATLYWYQQILGQGPKLLIQFQNNGVVDDSQLPKDRFSAERLKGVDSTLKIQPAKLEDSAVYLCASSWILGLPSYEQYFGPGTRLTVT.

CDR3 loop: CASSFMSPGGIQYF. DNA of the CDR3: TGTGCCAGCAGTTTTATGTCCCCGGGGGGCATTCAGTACTTC. V gene TRBV27 combines with J gene TRBJ2-4, with 7 positions matching TRBD2. V shed 3 bases, J shed 9 bases, and the junction held 8 bases outside the gene matches. CDR3 length: 14 amino acids. CDR1 is MNHEY, CDR2 SMNVEV, per germline (reference sequence).

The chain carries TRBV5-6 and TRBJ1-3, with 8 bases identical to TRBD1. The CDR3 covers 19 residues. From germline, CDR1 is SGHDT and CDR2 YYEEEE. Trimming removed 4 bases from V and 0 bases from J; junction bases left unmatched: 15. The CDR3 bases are TGTGCCAGCAGCCCGACAGGGGCCCGGGATTTGAGCTCTGGAAACACCATATATTTT. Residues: CASSPTGARDLSSGNTIYF.

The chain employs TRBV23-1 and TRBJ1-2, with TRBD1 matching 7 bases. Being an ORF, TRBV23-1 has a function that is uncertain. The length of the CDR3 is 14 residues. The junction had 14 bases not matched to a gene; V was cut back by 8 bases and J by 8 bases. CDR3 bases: TGCGCCAGCGGTATATACAGGGGCCTCGGAGGCTACACCTTC. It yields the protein CASGIYRGLGGYTF.

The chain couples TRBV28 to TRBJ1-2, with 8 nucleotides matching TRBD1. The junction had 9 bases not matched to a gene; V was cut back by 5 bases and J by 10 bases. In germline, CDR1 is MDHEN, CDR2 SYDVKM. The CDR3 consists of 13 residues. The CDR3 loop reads CASSEPGQADYTF. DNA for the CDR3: TGTGCCAGCAGTGAACCGGGACAGGCGGACTACACCTTC.